These T cell receptor beta chains were read from a single sample in a study of technical replicates of blood from a handful of donors. The table came from immunoSEQ multiplex PCR; TCRdb's copy has only in-frame clones and leaves some out. The data hold 60,000 to 85,000 clones, with 90% to 95% observed a single time. Sequenced material: T cells isolated from PBMCs. These receptors originate from a human donor in good health. The CDR3 runs from the conserved cysteine through the conserved F or W. Each record gives: CDR3 DNA, CDR3 protein, D gene, J gene, V gene, clone size. A D gene is named only where the DNA matches it firmly. Size is stated for part of the rows, as once, few or many counts, or as a class when the clone is expanded.

DNA: TGTGCCAGCAGCCAAGGACAGGGTTGGGGAGAGACCCAGTACTTC
CDR3: CASSQGQGWGETQYF
D: TRBD1
J: TRBJ2-5
V: TRBV7-3
size: .

DNA: TGTGCCATCAAGGAGGGGAATCAGCCCCAGCATTTT
CDR3: CAIKEGNQPQHF
D: .
J: TRBJ1-5
V: TRBV10-3
size: .

DNA: TGTGCTAGCAGCCGGGACAGGGGGAACACTGAAGCTTTCTTT
CDR3: CASSRDRGNTEAFF
D: TRBD1
J: TRBJ1-1
V: TRBV7-7
size: .

DNA: TGTGCCAGCAGCCCGGGGTCGGGAAACACCATATATTTT
CDR3: CASSPGSGNTIYF
D: .
J: TRBJ1-3
V: TRBV27
size: once

DNA: TGTGCCAGCGTCGGGACAGGAGTCTACGAGCAGTACTTC
CDR3: CASVGTGVYEQYF
D: TRBD1
J: TRBJ2-7
V: TRBV2
size: .

DNA: TGTGCCAGCAGCGTAGCTCCGGGAGCGCAAGAGACCCAGTACTTC
CDR3: CASSVAPGAQETQYF
D: .
J: TRBJ2-5
V: TRBV9
size: .

DNA: TGTGCCAGCAGGGCTGACACCGGGAACACTGAAGCTTTCTTT
CDR3: CASRADTGNTEAFF
D: .
J: TRBJ1-1
V: TRBV5-4
size: .

DNA: TGTGCCAGCAGCTTGACTGCCTACACCTACGAGCAGTACTTC
CDR3: CASSLTAYTYEQYF
D: .
J: TRBJ2-7
V: TRBV7-2
size: .

DNA: TGTGCCAGCAGCTTAGCGGGGCAGGCCACCGGGGAGCTGTTTTTT
CDR3: CASSLAGQATGELFF
D: .
J: TRBJ2-2
V: TRBV7-2
size: .

DNA: TGTGCCAGCATCGGTATCGGGAACACTGAAGCTTTCTTT
CDR3: CASIGIGNTEAFF
D: .
J: TRBJ1-1
V: TRBV5-4
size: .

DNA: TGTGCCAGCAGTGAACGTGGGACTAGTCAGTACAATGAGCAGTTCTTC
CDR3: CASSERGTSQYNEQFF
D: TRBD2
J: TRBJ2-1
V: TRBV2
size: .

DNA: TGTGCCAGCAGCTCAACCTACAATGAGCAGTTCTTC
CDR3: CASSSTYNEQFF
D: .
J: TRBJ2-1
V: TRBV9
size: .

DNA: TGTGCCAGCAGCTCGGATTATAGCGGGAGGACTCAAGAGACCCAGTACTTC
CDR3: CASSSDYSGRTQETQYF
D: TRBD2
J: TRBJ2-5
V: TRBV11-3
size: .

DNA: TGTGCCAGCAGCCAAGGGGATTTCTATGGCTACACCTTC
CDR3: CASSQGDFYGYTF
D: .
J: TRBJ1-2
V: TRBV6-1
size: once

DNA: TGTGCCAGCAGCTTAAGGTACAGTACGACCTACAATGAGCAGTTCTTC
CDR3: CASSLRYSTTYNEQFF
D: .
J: TRBJ2-1
V: TRBV7-9
size: .

DNA: TGTGCCAGTAGTATACAGGGAACGGGAAACACCATATATTTT
CDR3: CASSIQGTGNTIYF
D: .
J: TRBJ1-3
V: TRBV19
size: once

DNA: TGTGCCAGCAGCCAAGATCAGGGTTACACTGAAGCTTTCTTT
CDR3: CASSQDQGYTEAFF
D: .
J: TRBJ1-1
V: TRBV4-2
size: .

DNA: TGTGCCAGCAGTCCAGGACAGGGTGAAACCGGGGAGCTGTTTTTT
CDR3: CASSPGQGETGELFF
D: TRBD1
J: TRBJ2-2
V: TRBV2
size: few

DNA: TGCGCCAGCAGCCCAGCGGGACAAGCTAACTATGGCTACACCTTC
CDR3: CASSPAGQANYGYTF
D: .
J: TRBJ1-2
V: TRBV5-1
size: .

DNA: TGTGCCAGCAGTCTGAAGGTAGGGGCTCAGCCCCAGCATTTT
CDR3: CASSLKVGAQPQHF
D: .
J: TRBJ1-5
V: TRBV6-1
size: once

DNA: TGCAGCGTTGGATGGGGGGACACTGAAGCTTTCTTT
CDR3: CSVGWGDTEAFF
D: .
J: TRBJ1-1
V: TRBV29-1
size: .

DNA: TGTGCCAGCATTACCGGGACAGGGGAAGGTGAAGCTTTCTTT
CDR3: CASITGTGEGEAFF
D: TRBD1
J: TRBJ1-1
V: TRBV6-5
size: .

DNA: TGTGCCAGCAGCCCGACCTCACAAAGGGGAACTAATGAAAAACTGTTTTTT
CDR3: CASSPTSQRGTNEKLFF
D: .
J: TRBJ1-4
V: TRBV4-2
size: .

DNA: TGTGCCAGCAGCTTAGTCGTTCTCAGGGGAAGTGAAGCTTTCTTT
CDR3: CASSLVVLRGSEAFF
D: .
J: TRBJ1-1
V: TRBV7-9
size: .

DNA: TGTGCCAGCAGTGAATACGCGACAGGGGATTACGAGCAGTACTTC
CDR3: CASSEYATGDYEQYF
D: TRBD1
J: TRBJ2-7
V: TRBV25-1
size: .

DNA: TGTGCCAGCAGTTACGGGGGGTTCACTGAAGCTTTCTTT
CDR3: CASSYGGFTEAFF
D: .
J: TRBJ1-1
V: TRBV6-5
size: .

DNA: TGTGCCAGCCAACTAGGGGGGGGCACCGGGGAGCTGTTTTTT
CDR3: CASQLGGGTGELFF
D: .
J: TRBJ2-2
V: TRBV28
size: .

DNA: TGCGCCAGCCAGGTGGGGCAACACACTGAAGCTTTCTTT
CDR3: CASQVGQHTEAFF
D: .
J: TRBJ1-1
V: TRBV5-1
size: .

DNA: TGTGCCAACCCCCCGGGACACTCGGACTTAAGCTCCTACGAGCAGTACTTC
CDR3: CANPPGHSDLSSYEQYF
D: .
J: TRBJ2-7
V: TRBV27
size: .

DNA: TGTGCCAGTAGTATCTTCCAGGGGGGCAATACTGAAGCTTTCTTT
CDR3: CASSIFQGGNTEAFF
D: TRBD1
J: TRBJ1-1
V: TRBV19
size: .

DNA: TGTGCCAGCAGTGGACTAGCGGGGAGCCCGCAGTATTTT
CDR3: CASSGLAGSPQYF
D: TRBD2
J: TRBJ2-3
V: TRBV6-1
size: .

DNA: TGCGCCAGCAGCCAATCCGGACTAGCGGGAGTTGAGACCCAGTACTTC
CDR3: CASSQSGLAGVETQYF
D: TRBD2
J: TRBJ2-5
V: TRBV4-3
size: .

DNA: TGTGCCAGCAGCTTTGGACAGTACGAGCAGTACTTC
CDR3: CASSFGQYEQYF
D: .
J: TRBJ2-7
V: TRBV7-9
size: .

DNA: TGCGCCAGCAGTTTATACCGTTCCCCGGACAGGGGAAACACTGAAGCTTTCTTT
CDR3: CASSLYRSPDRGNTEAFF
D: TRBD1
J: TRBJ1-1
V: TRBV27
size: .

DNA: TGTGCCAGCAGCACCGACTCTTACGAGCAGTACTTC
CDR3: CASSTDSYEQYF
D: .
J: TRBJ2-7
V: TRBV7-9
size: .

DNA: TGTGCCAGCAGCTTCTCCGGGAATAACAACAATGAGCAGTTCTTC
CDR3: CASSFSGNNNNEQFF
D: .
J: TRBJ2-1
V: TRBV7-3
size: .

DNA: TGCGCCAGCAGCCCCACAGGTCCAGAAGCTTTCTTT
CDR3: CASSPTGPEAFF
D: .
J: TRBJ1-1
V: TRBV4-1
size: .